This T cell receptor beta chain was captured in a study of T cells in Graves' hyperthyroidism and ophthalmopathy. Between the trimmed V and J ends, which lost 10 bases and 6 bases, there was a span of 18 bases. The CDR3 covers 13 residues. Germline V gene data show CDR1 as SGHAT and CDR2 as FQDESV (reference sequence). The study, taken as a whole, reports: A median about 6.2 months before onset, the model predicted ophthalmopathy.

As concerns this clonotype: Its antigen is not identified.

Amplification of TCR beta CDR3 regions used RNA as the template. The TCR CDR3 first-round RT-PCR relied on the HTBI primer set. TCRdb re-called the multiplex PCR reads through MiXCR, storing one row per CDR3 protein. The table lists around 660,000 distinct CDR3 sequences, about 45% of them singletons, with under 8% in the top ten. The sequence was collected from an adult man with Graves' disease, either hyperthyroidism or ophthalmopathy (not recorded which). The rearrangement links TRBV11-1 to TRBJ1-1; D is unresolved. The sequenced sample was peripheral blood or thyroid tissue (not recorded which). CDR3 loop: CATTRTAGAEAFF. For the CDR3, the DNA is TGTGCCACCACGAGAACAGCCGGCGCTGAAGCTTTCTTT.